This T cell receptor beta chain was documented in a study of human T cells and chemical hapten exposure. Time point described: patch test 3, about 24 weeks after DPC sensitization. Treatment here: therapeutic diphenylcyclopropenone sensitization with weekly scalp DPC. Participating donors were patients with alopecia, aged 18 to 70 years, considered appropriate candidates for DPC. MiXCR, run by TCRdb on the RACE reads, gives a single entry per CDR3 protein. The data contain some 64,000 distinct CDR3 sequences, about 10% of them singletons. Trimming removed 3 bases from V and 4 bases from J, with 6 bases in between. Germline CDR1 and CDR2: SQVTM and ANQGSEA. The CDR3 runs 11 residues.

The sequence derives from a woman between 25 and 40 years old with alopecia areata. Some clones in this sample may be carry-over from other donors' samples. Specimen: whole blood, collected in connection with sensitization to the hapten diphenylcyclopropenone (DPC). This sequence joins TRBV29-1 and TRBJ1-1; D not resolved. CDR3 loop: CSVDEGTEAFF. In DNA form, the CDR3 reads TGCAGCGTTGACGAGGGCACTGAAGCTTTCTTT.